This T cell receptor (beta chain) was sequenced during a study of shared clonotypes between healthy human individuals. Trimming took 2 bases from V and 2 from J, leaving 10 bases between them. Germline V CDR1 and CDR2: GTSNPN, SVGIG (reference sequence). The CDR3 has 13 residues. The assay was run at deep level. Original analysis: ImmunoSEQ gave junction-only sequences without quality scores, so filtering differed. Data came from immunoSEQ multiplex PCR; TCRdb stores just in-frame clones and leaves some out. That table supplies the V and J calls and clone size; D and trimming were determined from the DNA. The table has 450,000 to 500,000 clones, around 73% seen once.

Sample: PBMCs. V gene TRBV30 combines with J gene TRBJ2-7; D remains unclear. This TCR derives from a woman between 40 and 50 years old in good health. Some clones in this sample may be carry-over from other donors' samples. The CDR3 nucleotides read TGTGCCTGGAGTTTAGGCAAGCCCTACGAGCAGTACTTC. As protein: CAWSLGKPYEQYF. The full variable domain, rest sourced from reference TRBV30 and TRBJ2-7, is SQTIHQWPATLVQPVGSPLSLECTVEGTSNPNLYWYRQAAGRGLQLLFYSVGIGQISSEVPQNLSASRPQDRQFILSSKKLLLSDSGFYLCAWSLGKPYEQYFGPGTRLTVT.